Here is one TCR beta chain with its context. This specimen belongs to a study of blood T cell repertoires in COVID-19. Study in general: COVID-19 samples collected from the United States, Italy and Spain covered acute and convalescent phases. In each case, the material was cDNA or gDNA derived from T cells, B-cell-depleted T cells, or PBMCs.

The assay was immunoSEQ multiplex PCR, and TCRdb's table has in-frame clones only and misses some. This table has roughly 180,000 clones, about 82% appearing once. From germline, CDR1 is SGHNT and CDR2 YYREEE (reference sequence). The CDR3 has 15 amino acids. Trimming at V came to 4 bases and at J to 0 bases, leaving 5 bases not matched to a gene. Sequencing was performed on peripheral blood. The TCR was taken from a woman aged 25 to 39 with acute or convalescent COVID-19. The chain has TRBV5-4 and TRBJ1-1; 8 positions match TRBD1. CDR3 in DNA: TGTGCCAGCAGCGACCCACAGGGGGTGAACACTGAAGCTTTCTTT. The encoded protein is CASSDPQGVNTEAFF.